This T cell receptor (beta chain) was captured by sequencing in a study of blood T cells in healthy people across ages. Next came a second PCR, run for about 6 to 12 cycles, which used a sample-barcoded 5' primer along with a J-beta primer mix. Through a template-switch adaptor with 12 random nucleotides, each cDNA molecule received a tag. In TCRdb, the 5' RACE reads were re-called with MiXCR into one record per CDR3 protein. Of hundreds of thousands of distinct CDR3 sequences listed, about 45% were seen once; the top ten hold around 18%. General study results and limits: TCR beta diversity per million T cells fell roughly linearly with age.

Per sample, at least 5 micrograms of total RNA were extracted. As to this clonotype: The target antigen is unknown.

The receptor was derived from a man older than 75 in good health. The specimen was blood.

The CDR3 nucleotides are TGTGCCAGCAGCTCAATACAGGGAGGCGGCTACGAGCAGTACTTC. As protein: CASSSIQGGGYEQYF. The chain has TRBV7-2 and TRBJ2-7, with D perhaps matching TRBD1 or TRBD2 (6 bases each). V gave up 4 bases and J gave up 3 bases, with 16 bases separating them. This CDR3 spans 15 amino acids. Per the germline V gene, CDR1 is SGHTA and CDR2 is FQGNSA.